This entry describes one T cell receptor beta chain. Specified treatment: preoperative locoregional IRX-2 cytokine immunotherapy. Samples came from a phase Ib trial of preoperative locoregional IRX-2 cytokine immunotherapy. TCRdb's copy holds only in-frame clones and misses some; the assay was immunoSEQ multiplex PCR. The sample lists about 7,700 clones, more than 75% occurring once. The sample originates from a study of preoperative IRX-2 immunotherapy in early breast cancer. In germline, CDR1 is MGHDK, CDR2 SYGVNS. Trimming took off 5 bases at V and 4 bases at J, with 15 bases between the two ends. The CDR3 runs 15 residues.

The material was tumor tissue, obtained after IRX-2 immunotherapy. This clonotype was sampled from a human donor with breast cancer. This chain uses TRBV25-1 with TRBJ1-3; no definite D call. The CDR3 loop reads CASSLADVLGNTIYF. CDR3 sequence (DNA): TGTGCCAGCAGTTTGGCTGACGTTCTGGGAAACACCATATATTTT.